The 6 T cell receptor beta chains below come from one sample, sequenced in a study of siplizumab effects on memory and regulatory T cells. TCRdb's table, derived via immunoSEQ multiplex PCR, lists solely in-frame clones and lacks some. The table includes under 110,000 clones, over 90% detected once. The sequencing sample was made of non-Treg CD4+ T cells sorted from blood. These TCRs come from a human donor in good health.

This chain uses TRBV19 with TRBJ1-5; 9 nucleotides line up with TRBD1. The trim removed 2 bases at V and 6 bases at J, leaving 8 bases unmatched. CDR1 and CDR2 from the germline V gene are LNHDA and SQIVND (reference sequence). The CDR3 extends over 16 amino acids. CDR3 in amino acids: CASSILGQGLGQPQHF. The CDR3 bases are TGTGCCAGTAGTATACTCGGACAGGGGTTGGGTCAGCCCCAGCATTTT.

The chain recombines TRBV6-1 with TRBJ1-1; no clear D gene. The V end was cut by 7 bases, the J end by 4 bases, with 10 bases between. The CDR3 loop spans 12 amino acids. Germline assignment: CDR1 MNHNS and CDR2 SASEGT. In nucleotides, the CDR3 is TGTGCCAGCACAGGAGTTCCCACTGAAGCTTTCTTT. This translates into CASTGVPTEAFF.

This rearrangement joins TRBV29-1 to TRBJ2-3; no definite D call. This CDR3 has 12 residues. Germline V lookup: CDR1 SQVTM, CDR2 ANQGSEA. V was trimmed by 3 bases and J by 0 bases, leaving 4 bases between them. The DNA for the CDR3 is TGCAGCGTTGATCCTAGCACAGATACGCAGTATTTT. Its protein is CSVDPSTDTQYF.

The chain employs TRBV30 and TRBJ2-2, with 7 bases fitting TRBD2. With 6 bases clipped from V and 1 base from J, the junction kept 8 bases outside the gene matches. The germline V gene encodes CDR1 GTSNPN and CDR2 SVGIG (reference sequence). This CDR3 is built from 15 residues. The DNA for the CDR3 is TGTGCCTGCACCAAGGGAGGGATGAACACCGGGGAGCTGTTTTTT. It is translated as CACTKGGMNTGELFF.

DNA of the CDR3: TGTGCCAGCAGCTATAGGGACAGCAATGAAAAACTGTTTTTT. Residues: CASSYRDSNEKLFF. The genes are TRBV7-9 and TRBJ1-4; the match to TRBD1 covers 7 bases. This CDR3 is built from 14 residues. Trimming took 4 bases from V and 5 from J; bases not matched to a gene: 4. Germline assignment: CDR1 SEHNR and CDR2 FQNEAQ (reference sequence).

The chain uses TRBV30 and TRBJ2-2; no clear D gene. Germline CDR1 reads GTSNPN; CDR2 reads SVGIG (reference sequence). The CDR3 covers 12 residues. Deletions cut 4 bases from V and 0 bases from J, with 3 bases between. CDR3 in DNA: TGTGCCTGGACATCGAACACCGGGGAGCTGTTTTTT. Residues: CAWTSNTGELFF. Full variable domain (missing parts from reference TRBV30 and TRBJ2-2): SQTIHQWPATLVQPVGSPLSLECTVEGTSNPNLYWYRQAAGRGLQLLFYSVGIGQISSEVPQNLSASRPQDRQFILSSKKLLLSDSGFYLCAWTSNTGELFFGEGSRLTVL.